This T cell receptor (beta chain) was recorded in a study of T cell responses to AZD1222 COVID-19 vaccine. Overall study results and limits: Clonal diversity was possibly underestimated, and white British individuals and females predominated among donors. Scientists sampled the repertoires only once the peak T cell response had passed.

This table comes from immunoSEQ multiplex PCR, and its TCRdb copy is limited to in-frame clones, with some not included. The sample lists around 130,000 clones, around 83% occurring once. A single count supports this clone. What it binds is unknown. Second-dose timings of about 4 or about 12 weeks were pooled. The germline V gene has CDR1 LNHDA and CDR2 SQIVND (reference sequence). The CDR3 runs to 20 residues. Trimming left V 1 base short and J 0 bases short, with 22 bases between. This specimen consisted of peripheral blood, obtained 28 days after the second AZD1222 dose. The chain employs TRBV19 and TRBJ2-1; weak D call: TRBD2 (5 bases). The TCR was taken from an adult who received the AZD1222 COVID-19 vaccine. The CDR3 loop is CASSIVQGGSLRSSYNEQFF. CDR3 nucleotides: TGTGCCAGTAGTATAGTTCAAGGCGGGTCCCTCCGGAGCTCCTACAATGAGCAGTTCTTC.